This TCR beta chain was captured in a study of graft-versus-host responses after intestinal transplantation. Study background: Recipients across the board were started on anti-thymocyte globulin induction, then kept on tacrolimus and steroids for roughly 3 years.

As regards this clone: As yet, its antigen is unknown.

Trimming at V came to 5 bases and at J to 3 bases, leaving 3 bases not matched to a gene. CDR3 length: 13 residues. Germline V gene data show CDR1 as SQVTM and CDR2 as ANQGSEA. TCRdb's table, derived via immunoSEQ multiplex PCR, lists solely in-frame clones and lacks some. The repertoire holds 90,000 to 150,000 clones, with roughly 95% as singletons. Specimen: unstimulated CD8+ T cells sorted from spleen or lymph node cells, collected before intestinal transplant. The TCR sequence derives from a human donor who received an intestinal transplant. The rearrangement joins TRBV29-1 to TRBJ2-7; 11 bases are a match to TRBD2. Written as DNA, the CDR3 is TGCAGCGTTCAAGGACTAGCGGGCTACGAGCAGTACTTC. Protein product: CSVQGLAGYEQYF.